These 24 T cell receptor beta chains were all obtained from the same sample, sequenced in a study of T cell responses to AZD1222 COVID-19 vaccine (dated by TCRdb to the early 2020s). The method was the immunoSEQ multiplex PCR assay. Imported from immuneACCESS, the table was reduced by TCRdb to in-frame sequences with V and J called. These copies leave out some clones; in studies compared against another copy, an unresolved V gene accounts for under half, and the cause of the remainder is not known. Present in this sample are 100,000 or so clones, approximately 90% of which were seen just once. In total, the top ten clones hold roughly 12% of the sample. The time point label on this specimen signifies: about 28 days (+/-7) after the second vaccine dose. The specimen comprised peripheral blood, sampled 28 days after the second AZD1222 dose. These receptors all come from an adult who received the AZD1222 COVID-19 vaccine.

The CDR3 spells CASKQDEDRESIGELFF. The CDR3 coding sequence is TGTGCCAGCAAGCAAGATGAAGACAGGGAATCTATCGGGGAGCTGTTTTTT. The chain couples TRBV2 to TRBJ2-2; 7 positions match TRBD1. Trimming at V came to 7 bases and at J to 7 bases, leaving 18 bases not matched to a gene. This CDR3 spans 17 amino acids. From germline, CDR1 is SNHLY and CDR2 FYNNEI.

The V call is TRBV7-8, the J call TRBJ1-2, with D possibly TRBD1 on 6 matching bases. This CDR3 contains 14 residues. Trimming stripped 1 base from V and 2 bases from J, with 8 bases between. Per the germline V gene, CDR1 is SGHVS and CDR2 is FQNEAQ. Here the CDR3 DNA reads TGTGCCAGCAGCTTAGTAGGGGGGAACTATGGCTACACCTTC. Translated: CASSLVGGNYGYTF.

The chain has TRBV5-1 and TRBJ2-7, with 13 nucleotides matching TRBD2. Losses at the gene ends were 4 bases for V and 2 bases for J; bases not matched to a gene: 6. CDR3 length: 16 amino acids. Germline V lookup: CDR1 SGHRS, CDR2 YFSETQ. The CDR3 reads CASSKGLAGLTYEQYF. The CDR3 nucleotides are TGCGCCAGCAGCAAGGGACTAGCGGGACTTACCTACGAGCAGTACTTC. Filled out from reference TRBV5-1 and TRBJ2-7, the complete variable domain reads KAGVTQTPRYLIKTRGQQVTLSCSPISGHRSVSWYQQTPGQGLQFLFEYFSETQRNKGNFPGRFSGRQFSNSRSEMNVSTLELGDSALYLCASSKGLAGLTYEQYFGPGTRLTVT.

The J gene is TRBJ1-6, the V gene TRBV7-3; 8 bases match TRBD1. The CDR3 consists of 14 residues. Looked up from germline, CDR1 is SGHTA and CDR2 is FQGTGA. The V gene end was trimmed by 3 bases and the J gene end by 7 bases; junction bases not matched to a gene: 2. CDR3: CASSFSGGNSPLHF. In DNA, the CDR3 is TGTGCCAGCAGCTTTTCAGGGGGCAATTCACCCCTCCACTTT.

This chain links TRBV4-1 with TRBJ2-7; 8 nucleotides match TRBD1. After removal of 1 base from V and 4 bases from J, the junction contained 9 bases not matched to a gene. Germline CDR1 MGHRA, CDR2 YSYEKL. The CDR3 extends over 16 amino acids. Here the CDR3 DNA reads TGCGCCAGCAGCCAAGGGTGGGGTACAGGGGGGTACGAGCAGTACTTC. Protein: CASSQGWGTGGYEQYF.

The chain joins TRBV30 to TRBJ1-1; weak D call: TRBD1 (6 bases). Germline CDR1 is GTSNPN and CDR2 is SVGIG (reference sequence). Trimming cost V 5 bases and J 10 bases, with 26 bases left between them. This CDR3 contains 15 residues. CDR3 loop: CAWASVTGAGRGAFF. Here the CDR3 DNA reads TGTGCCTGGGCCTCAGTAACGGGGGCGGGTAGGGGAGCTTTCTTT.

The count of this clone is one. The rearrangement links TRBV7-3 to TRBJ2-5; weak D call: TRBD2 (6 bases). V gave up 5 bases and J gave up 4 bases, with 14 bases separating them. The CDR3 has 14 residues. Germline lookup yields CDR1 SGHTA and CDR2 FQGTGA. As DNA, the CDR3 is TGTGCCAGCAGCCCCAACGGGGGAGGAGAGACCCAGTACTTC. Translated, it gives CASSPNGGGETQYF.

This clone was observed once. CDR3 residues: CASSRAGSNQPQHF. CDR3 nucleotides: TGTGCCAGCAGCCGGGCAGGGTCGAATCAGCCCCAGCATTTT. This chain uses TRBV3-1 (or the pseudogene TRBV3-2) with TRBJ1-5; weak D call: TRBD1 (5 bases). V lost 4 bases and J 4 bases, leaving 11 bases between the germline ends. The CDR3 is made up of 14 amino acids. The germline gives CDR1 LGHDT, CDR2 YNNKEL (reference sequence).

The chain couples TRBV10-3 to TRBJ2-5; TRBD2 might be the D (6 bases). V lost 8 bases and J lost 2, with 18 bases in between. Germline V CDR1 and CDR2: ENHRY, SYGVKD. This CDR3 spans 15 amino acids. The CDR3 reads CAIPGRDPTQETQYF. CDR3 DNA: TGTGCCATCCCGGGGCGGGACCCGACTCAAGAGACCCAGTACTTC.

J is TRBJ2-1 and V is TRBV7-6; 7 positions agree with TRBD2. With 1 base clipped from V and 2 bases from J, the junction kept 5 bases outside the gene matches. This CDR3 spans 16 amino acids. Germline CDR1 reads SGHVS; CDR2 reads FNYEAQ. The CDR3 loop reads CASSLGGAGAYNEQFF. The CDR3 region has the DNA TGTGCCAGCAGCTTAGGTGGGGCGGGAGCCTACAATGAGCAGTTCTTC.

This chain connects TRBV5-1 to TRBJ2-5; weak D call: TRBD2 (6 bases). Looked up from germline, CDR1 is SGHRS and CDR2 is YFSETQ. The CDR3 is made up of 15 amino acids. Deletions cut 3 bases from V and 2 bases from J, with 14 bases between. The CDR3 loop is CASSSPLSGQETQYF. DNA for the CDR3: TGCGCCAGCAGCTCGCCACTTAGCGGACAAGAGACCCAGTACTTC.

This rearrangement joins TRBV4-2 to TRBJ1-3; D gene ambiguous. The V end was cut by 2 bases, the J end by 0 bases, with 11 bases between. Germline V CDR1 and CDR2: LGHNA, YNFKEQ. This CDR3 spans 16 amino acids. CDR3 DNA sequence: TGTGCCAGCAGCCAAAGGGCCGTAGGCTCTGGAAACACCATATATTTT. Translated: CASSQRAVGSGNTIYF.

The V call is TRBV20-1, the J call TRBJ2-6, with 8 nucleotides matching TRBD2. The germline V gene has CDR1 DFQATT and CDR2 SNEGSKA (reference sequence). V shed 3 bases, J shed 2 bases, and the junction held 3 bases outside the gene matches. This CDR3 contains 15 residues. CDR3 coding DNA: TGCAGTGCTAGTCGGGGGGGTGCTGGGGCCAACGTCCTGACTTTC. Encoded protein: CSASRGGAGANVLTF.

The chain links TRBV12-5 to TRBJ2-3; 8 bases are shared with TRBD2. Germline lookup yields CDR1 LGHNT and CDR2 FRNRAP. This CDR3 spans 14 amino acids. V lost 1 base to trimming and J lost 5 bases; unmatched junction nucleotides: 2. The CDR3 loop is CASGLAAGGDTQYF. In DNA form, the CDR3 reads TGTGCTAGTGGTTTGGCCGCGGGAGGAGATACGCAGTATTTT.

The chain uses TRBV9 and TRBJ1-5, with 7 bases that match TRBD1. Germline CDR1 SGDLS, CDR2 YYNGEE. This CDR3 spans 15 amino acids. V gave up 4 bases and J gave up 1 base; unmatched junction bases: 5. CDR3 region: CASSFGQDSNQPQHF. The CDR3 DNA reads as TGTGCCAGCAGCTTCGGACAGGACAGCAATCAGCCCCAGCATTTT.

The V call is TRBV10-3, the J call TRBJ2-7; D is possibly TRBD1 (5 bases). Trimming took off 5 bases at V and 0 bases at J, with 20 bases between the two ends. The CDR3 is made up of 17 amino acids. From germline, CDR1 is ENHRY and CDR2 SYGVKD. The CDR3 sequence is CAISLDAGFSSSYEQYF. The CDR3 DNA is TGTGCCATCAGTCTTGACGCAGGGTTCTCGTCCTCCTACGAGCAGTACTTC.

The genes are TRBV7-9 and TRBJ1-6, with a tentative D call TRBD1 (5 bases). The CDR3 loop spans 15 amino acids. Per the germline V gene, CDR1 is SEHNR and CDR2 is FQNEAQ (reference sequence). V dropped 6 bases and J dropped 9 bases, with 18 bases sitting between them. DNA for the CDR3: TGTGCCAGCAGAGACCGGGACGGAGAAAGTTCACCCCTCCACTTT. It specifies CASRDRDGESSPLHF.

The rearrangement joins TRBV19 to TRBJ1-4; possibly TRBD1 for D (5 bases). The CDR3 length is 15 residues. Trimming left V 5 bases short and J 3 bases short, with 13 bases between. Germline lookup yields CDR1 LNHDA and CDR2 SQIVND (reference sequence). CDR3 nucleotide sequence: TGTGCCAGTAGTTTGGAGGGGTTGCCTAATGAAAAACTGTTTTTT. Translating it yields CASSLEGLPNEKLFF.

This clone was counted once. The gene calls are TRBV7-3 and TRBJ2-1; D may correspond to TRBD1 or TRBD2 (6 bases each). CDR3 length equals 15 residues. Germline loops: CDR1 SGHTA, CDR2 FQGTGA. The V and J ends lost 5 bases and 0 bases respectively, with 11 bases between them. In DNA, the CDR3 is TGTGCCAGCAGCCCCGGGGGCAGCTCCTACAATGAGCAGTTCTTC. This encodes CASSPGGSSYNEQFF.

The chain has TRBV2 and TRBJ1-5, with D tentatively TRBD1 (6 bases). Trimming shortened V by 6 bases and J by 7 bases, and 22 bases separated the two germline ends. The CDR3 is 16 amino acids. CDR1 SNHLY and CDR2 FYNNEI come from the germline V gene. For the CDR3, the DNA is TGTGCCAGCAGCGAGAACACGAGACAGGTCAACCAGCCCCAGCATTTT. Amino acid sequence: CASSENTRQVNQPQHF.

This clone was found a few times. This sequence joins TRBV6-5 and TRBJ1-5; 10 bases agree with TRBD1. V dropped 7 bases and J dropped 7; count of bases not matched to a gene: 7. The germline V gene has CDR1 MNHEY and CDR2 SVGAGI. The CDR3 is 14 residues long. The CDR3 DNA follows: TGTGCCAGCAAACGACAGGGGGCGAAGCAGCCCCAGCATTTT. Its protein is CASKRQGAKQPQHF.

The chain has TRBV19 and TRBJ2-3; no firm D call. Germline CDR1 is LNHDA and CDR2 is SQIVND (reference sequence). CDR3 length: 14 amino acids. Trimming removed 7 bases from V and 2 bases from J, with 13 bases in between. For the CDR3, the DNA is TGTGCCAGTACCCCGCCCGGAATCACAGATACGCAGTATTTT. Translation: CASTPPGITDTQYF.

V is TRBV5-1 and J is TRBJ1-5; no definite D call. Trimming cost V 0 bases and J 0 bases, with 7 bases left between them. There are 15 residues in the CDR3. CDR1 and CDR2 (germline): SGHRS, YFSETQ. CDR3 sequence: CASSLAGSSNQPQHF. The CDR3 DNA reads TGCGCCAGCAGCTTGGCGGGGTCTAGCAATCAGCCCCAGCATTTT. Looking up the rest from reference TRBV5-1 and TRBJ1-5 gives the full variable domain: KAGVTQTPRYLIKTRGQQVTLSCSPISGHRSVSWYQQTPGQGLQFLFEYFSETQRNKGNFPGRFSGRQFSNSRSEMNVSTLELGDSALYLCASSLAGSSNQPQHFGDGTRLSIL.

V usage is TRBV2 and J usage is TRBJ2-2; the D gene is possibly TRBD1 (5 bases). The CDR3 loop spans 15 amino acids. V gave up 2 bases and J gave up 1 base, with 8 bases separating them. Germline loops: CDR1 SNHLY, CDR2 FYNNEI. This CDR3 reads CASSERQWNTGELFF. In DNA form, the CDR3 reads TGTGCCAGCAGTGAAAGACAGTGGAACACCGGGGAGCTGTTTTTT.